Sequencing of this T cell receptor (beta chain) was carried out in a study of identical twins. Whole-study findings and limits: Within cord blood, abundant beta clonotypes carried fewer insertions, but memory repertoires showed no such trend. Models, which agreed with sharing between unrelated individuals, nonetheless underestimated the out-of-frame TCR alpha sharing seen in monozygotic twins.

Healthy Caucasians were all of the donors. This CDR3 has 14 amino acids. V gave up 0 bases and J gave up 10 bases, with 13 bases separating them. Comments on this clonotype: Its target is not known.

TCRdb redid the calling of the 5' RACE reads with MiXCR, one entry per CDR3 protein. The data contain around 370,000 distinct CDR3 sequences, approximately 8.8% of them singletons. J is TRBJ1-5 and V is TRBV12-3 or TRBV12-4; no definite D call. Material for sequencing was naive T cells sorted from blood. The receptor comes from a woman in her forties or fifties in good health. The CDR3 bases are TGTGCCAGCAGTTTAGCGCTCGGAGGGCTCCCCCAGCATTTT. This sequence encodes CASSLALGGLPQHF.